The 20 T cell receptor beta chains below come from one sample, sequenced in a study of blood T cell repertoires in COVID-19 (dated by TCRdb to about 2020). Library construction relied on the immunoSEQ multiplex PCR assay. This immuneACCESS table, as held by TCRdb, lists in-frame sequences with V and J called but not all clones. Of the missing ones, under half trace to an unresolved V gene in checked studies; the others have no known cause. A total of around 93,000 clones appear in this sample, 81% of them only once. The ten largest account for approximately 4% of the sample. The sequenced sample consisted of peripheral blood. These receptor sequences come from a man in his sixties with acute or convalescent COVID-19.

A note on this clone: This could be a read error, since a much larger clone is one nucleotide away. This chain connects TRBV7-9 to TRBJ1-5, with 8 bases that match TRBD1. Per germline, CDR1 SEHNR and CDR2 FQNEAQ (reference sequence). Losses at the gene ends were 4 bases for V and 5 bases for J; bases not matched to a gene: 4. The CDR3 has 14 amino acids. CDR3 amino acids: CASSSSGGDQPQHF. The CDR3, as DNA: TGTGCCAGCAGCTCCTCAGGGGGCGATCAGCCCCAGCATTTT.

This clone was counted between two and nine times. The chain uses TRBV7-2 and TRBJ1-2, with 10 bases aligning to TRBD1. Trimming at V came to 5 bases and at J to 1 base, leaving 4 bases not matched to a gene. The CDR3 contains 15 residues. Germline V gene data show CDR1 as SGHTA and CDR2 as FQGNSA. The CDR3 DNA is TGTGCCAGCAGCCAGACAGGGGGCGGTAACTATGGCTACACCTTC. This gives the protein CASSQTGGGNYGYTF.

CDR3 region: CASSYEVKSETQYF. In DNA, the CDR3 is TGTGCCAGCAGTTACGAGGTGAAAAGCGAGACCCAGTACTTC. The rearrangement links TRBV6-5 to TRBJ2-5, with D unclear. Deletions cut 2 bases from V and 5 bases from J, with 12 bases between. In germline, CDR1 is MNHEY, CDR2 SVGAGI. There are 14 residues in the CDR3.

A few counts support this clone. V is TRBV5-6 and J is TRBJ1-2; TRBD1 is a possible D gene (5 bases). Germline-derived CDR1 and CDR2 are SGHDT and YYEEEE. Trimming removed 6 bases at V and 2 bases at J, with 14 bases between. The CDR3 spans 14 residues. The CDR3, as DNA: TGTGCCAGCAACCAGGGCAGTTCAAACTATGGCTACACCTTC. Its protein is CASNQGSSNYGYTF. The full variable domain, with the rest looked up from reference TRBV5-6 and TRBJ1-2, is DAGVTQSPTHLIKTRGQQVTLRCSPKSGHDTVSWYQQALGQGPQFIFQYYEEEERQRGNFPDRFSGHQFPNYSSELNVNALLLGDSALYLCASNQGSSNYGYTFGSGTRLTVV.

V and J are TRBV11-2 and TRBJ1-6, with 7 nucleotides matching TRBD1. Germline loops: CDR1 SGHAT, CDR2 FQNNGV. V shed 1 base, J shed 9 bases, and the junction held 9 bases outside the gene matches. The length of the CDR3 is 16 residues. This chain's CDR3 is CASSLARGGNGSPLHF. For the CDR3, the DNA is TGTGCCAGCAGCTTAGCTCGAGGGGGCAATGGTTCACCCCTCCACTTT.

This chain links TRBV3-1 (or the pseudogene TRBV3-2) with TRBJ1-1; the match to TRBD1 covers 8 bases. CDR1 and CDR2 (germline): LGHDT, YNNKEL (reference sequence). The V gene end was trimmed by 1 base and the J gene end by 6 bases; junction bases not matched to a gene: 10. The CDR3 has 16 residues. The CDR3 reads CASSQGTGRKDAEAFF. The CDR3 nucleotides read TGTGCCAGCAGCCAAGGGACAGGGAGGAAAGACGCTGAAGCTTTCTTT.

This clone was found once. The chain combines TRBV20-1 with TRBJ1-2, with 8 bases aligning to TRBD1. Germline CDR1 is DFQATT and CDR2 is SNEGSKA (reference sequence). J lost 5 bases, V lost 3 bases, and 8 bases had no gene match. This CDR3 contains 14 residues. The CDR3 protein is CSASPGQGAYGYTF. The CDR3 nucleotides read TGCAGTGCTAGTCCCGGGCAGGGGGCATATGGCTACACCTTC.

The gene calls are TRBV9 and TRBJ1-1; D perhaps matches TRBD1 (5 bases). There are 12 residues in the CDR3. V lost 0 bases, J lost 7 bases, and 7 bases lay in between. Germline CDR1 and CDR2: SGDLS and YYNGEE. CDR3 sequence: CASSVEGDEAFF. The CDR3 coding sequence is TGTGCCAGCAGCGTAGAAGGGGATGAAGCTTTCTTT.

The chain couples TRBV19 to TRBJ2-3; 8 bases are a match to TRBD1. The CDR3 is 13 residues long. The germline gives CDR1 LNHDA, CDR2 SQIVND (reference sequence). J was trimmed by 6 bases and V by 7 bases; bases with no gene match: 6. The CDR3 DNA is TGTGCCAGTAACGACAGGGGCTGGGATACGCAGTATTTT. It yields the protein CASNDRGWDTQYF.

This clone was recorded a few times. V is TRBV2 and J is TRBJ2-3; D is ambiguous. CDR1 and CDR2 (germline): SNHLY, FYNNEI. The CDR3 has 14 residues. The V end was cut by 6 bases, the J end by 2 bases, with 12 bases between. The CDR3 DNA sequence: TGTGCCAGCAGACCCTCTACGAACACAGATACGCAGTATTTT. Protein product: CASRPSTNTDTQYF. The variable domain in full, with the rest retrieved from reference TRBV2 and TRBJ2-3, is EPEVTQTPSHQVTQMGQEVILRCVPISNHLYFYWYRQILGQKVEFLVSFYNNEISEKSEIFDDQFSVERPDGSNFTLKIRSTKLEDSAMYFCASRPSTNTDTQYFGPGTRLTVL.

The chain employs TRBV7-9 and TRBJ1-1; a possible D gene is TRBD1 (5 bases). The CDR3 is made up of 13 amino acids. Looked up from germline, CDR1 is SEHNR and CDR2 is FQNEAQ (reference sequence). The V gene lost 2 bases and the J gene lost 1 base, with 5 bases spanning the gap. CDR3 loop: CASSLRGNTEAFF. CDR3 DNA: TGTGCCAGCAGCTTAAGGGGGAACACTGAAGCTTTCTTT.

This chain uses TRBV6-2 or TRBV6-3 with TRBJ2-7; 7 positions match TRBD1. The CDR3 totals 13 residues. Trimming took 5 bases from V and 4 from J; bases not matched to a gene: 5. The germline CDR1 and CDR2 sequences are MNHEY and SVGEGT. The CDR3 nucleotides read TGTGCCAGCAGTCGGGACAGAAGTTACGAGCAGTACGTC. This sequence encodes CASSRDRSYEQYV.

This chain joins TRBV2 and TRBJ2-6; tentatively, D is TRBD2 (5 bases). The ends were cut back, 9 bases at V and 2 bases at J, with 11 bases in the middle. Germline assignment: CDR1 SNHLY and CDR2 FYNNEI. The CDR3 runs to 14 residues. The CDR3 spells CASSRGAGANVLTF. The CDR3 DNA reads as TGTGCCAGTAGTCGGGGTGCTGGGGCCAACGTCCTGACTTTC. The full variable domain, with the rest looked up from reference TRBV2 and TRBJ2-6, is EPEVTQTPSHQVTQMGQEVILRCVPISNHLYFYWYRQILGQKVEFLVSFYNNEISEKSEIFDDQFSVERPDGSNFTLKIRSTKLEDSAMYFCASSRGAGANVLTFGAGSRLTVL.

This clone was seen only once. The V call is TRBV20-1, the J call TRBJ1-2, with D maybe TRBD1 (6 bases). This CDR3 has 11 residues. Germline loops: CDR1 DFQATT, CDR2 SNEGSKA (reference sequence). The CDR3 coding sequence is TGCAGGGCGCAGGGGTCTAGTGGCTACACCTTC. Translation: CRAQGSSGYTF.

The chain combines TRBV30 with TRBJ1-1; TRBD1 matches at 7 bases. Germline values: CDR1 GTSNPN, CDR2 SVGIG (reference sequence). Trimming took 5 bases from V and 3 from J; bases not matched to a gene: 0. This CDR3 has 11 residues. This CDR3 is CAWDRDTEAFF. CDR3 nucleotide sequence: TGTGCCTGGGACAGGGACACTGAAGCTTTCTTT.

V is TRBV9 and J is TRBJ2-2, with D unclear. V lost 0 bases and J lost 3, with 3 bases in between. CDR1 is SGDLS and CDR2 is YYNGEE in the germline V gene. The CDR3 contains 13 residues. The CDR3 nucleotides are TGTGCCAGCAGCGTAGCCGACACCGGGGAGCTGTTTTTT. Amino acids: CASSVADTGELFF.

The chain carries TRBV2 and TRBJ2-5, with a weak D call TRBD2 (7 bases). Per germline, CDR1 SNHLY and CDR2 FYNNEI. The CDR3 consists of 11 residues. The ends were cut back, 1 base at V and 14 bases at J, with 11 bases in the middle. CDR3 DNA sequence: TGTGCCAGCAGTGAAGAAGGGGGGGGATACTTC. It yields the protein CASSEEGGGYF.

The rearrangement uses TRBV5-6 and TRBJ1-6; D uncertain. CDR3 length equals 15 residues. Germline V gives CDR1 SGHDT, CDR2 YYEEEE. V was pared by 1 base and J by 7 bases, with 12 bases between. CDR3 DNA sequence: TGTGCCAGCAGCTTGTCTATACGCGAGAATTCACCCCTCCACTTT. It translates to CASSLSIRENSPLHF.

The rearrangement links TRBV7-3 to TRBJ2-3, with 7 bases aligning to TRBD2. The CDR3 is 17 amino acids. Unmatched junction bases numbered 9, after V lost 3 bases and J lost 0 bases. The germline V gene encodes CDR1 SGHTA and CDR2 FQGTGA. The CDR3 protein is CASSFGGGNPSTDTQYF. The DNA for the CDR3 is TGTGCCAGCAGCTTCGGCGGGGGAAACCCTAGCACAGATACGCAGTATTTT.

This chain connects TRBV10-1 to TRBJ2-4; perhaps TRBD1 as D (6 bases). CDR1 and CDR2 (germline): WNHNN, SYGVQD (reference sequence). Deletions cut 4 bases from V and 10 bases from J, with 17 bases between. The CDR3 has 14 residues. The CDR3: CASSGTEKGNIQYF. CDR3 bases: TGCGCCAGCAGTGGGACAGAAAAGGGGAATATTCAGTACTTC.